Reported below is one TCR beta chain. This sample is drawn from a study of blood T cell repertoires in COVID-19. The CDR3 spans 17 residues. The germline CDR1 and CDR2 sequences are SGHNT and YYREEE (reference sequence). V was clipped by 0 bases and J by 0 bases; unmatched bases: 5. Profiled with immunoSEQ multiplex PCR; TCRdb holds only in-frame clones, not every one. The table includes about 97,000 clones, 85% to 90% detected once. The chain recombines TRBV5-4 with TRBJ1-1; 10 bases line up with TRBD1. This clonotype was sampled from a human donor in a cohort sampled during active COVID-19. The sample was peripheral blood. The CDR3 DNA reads TGTGCCAGCAGCTTGGGACAGGGGGCCAATTTGAACACTGAAGCTTTCTTT. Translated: CASSLGQGANLNTEAFF.